This TCR beta chain was retrieved from a study of T cells after yellow fever vaccination. The CDR3 contains 14 residues. Trimming cost V 4 bases and J 6 bases, with 13 bases left between them. The V gene's germline CDR1 is SNHLY and CDR2 FYNNEI. This clonotype was seen many times. TCRdb re-called the 5' RACE reads with MiXCR, one entry per CDR3 protein. The repertoire holds 20,000 to 30,000 distinct CDR3 sequences, with about 5.5% as singletons. This specimen consisted of PBMCs, either bulk or a sorted T-cell subset (CD4+, CD8+, memory, or dextramer-sorted; not recorded which), obtained 15 days after the yellow fever booster vaccination. This chain joins TRBV2 and TRBJ2-4, with D unclear. The receptor's source is a man aged 25-40 years who received the YFV17D yellow fever vaccine. The CDR3 DNA is TGTGCCAGCAGTGTGAGCGAGGTTCGAAACATTCAGTACTTC. Protein product: CASSVSEVRNIQYF.